Sequencing of this T cell receptor (beta chain) was carried out in a study of blood T cell repertoires in COVID-19. In the original workflow: Nucleated cell number was recorded as an estimate derived from reference gene primer amplification. The repertoire was sequenced with immunoSEQ multiplex PCR; TCRdb's copy has only in-frame clones and lacks some. V and J calls and clone size are given by that table; D and trimming were obtained from the DNA. The sample shows under 150,000 clones, approximately 80% of them seen only once. V lost 2 bases and J 2 bases, leaving 9 bases between the germline ends. The CDR3 extends over 14 amino acids. CDR1 and CDR2 from the germline V gene are LNHDA and SQIVND (reference sequence).

The clonotype originates from a woman aged 40-49 years with acute or convalescent COVID-19. The gene calls are TRBV19 and TRBJ1-1; maybe TRBD1 (5 bases). Sample: peripheral blood. The CDR3 here is CASSITGRNTEAFF. The CDR3 nucleotides read TGTGCCAGTAGTATAACAGGCCGAAACACTGAAGCTTTCTTT.